This T cell receptor beta chain was obtained from a study of T cell responses to AZD1222 COVID-19 vaccine. General study findings and limits: When two AZD1222 doses had been given, Spike-specific TCR breadth and depth rose. The donor cohort was predominantly white British with a female majority, and clonal diversity may have been underestimated.

Second doses were pooled across both intervals (about 4 or about 12 weeks). Clones were read by immunoSEQ multiplex PCR, and TCRdb kept only the in-frame ones, dropping some. The sample carries nearly 110,000 clones, around 92% recorded once. This CDR3 is built from 12 residues. Germline CDR1 LNHDA, CDR2 SQIVND (reference sequence). V was pared by 4 bases and J by 8 bases, with 11 bases between. Note on this clone: Its antigen is undetermined.

Source: peripheral blood, taken 28 days after the second AZD1222 dose. The clonotype originates from an adult who received the AZD1222 COVID-19 vaccine. The genes are TRBV19 and TRBJ1-2; D gene unclear. As DNA, the CDR3 is TGTGCCAGTAGTACGGCAGCGGGAGGCTACACCTTC. Its translation is CASSTAAGGYTF.